This TCR beta chain is from a study of control samples from healthy donors and cancer patients. This table comes from immunoSEQ multiplex PCR, and its TCRdb copy is limited to in-frame clones, with some not included. In the table there are approximately 100,000 clones, about 90% of which are singletons. There are 16 residues in the CDR3. From germline, CDR1 is LGHDT and CDR2 YNNKEL (reference sequence). V shed 6 bases, J shed 6 bases, and the junction held 9 bases outside the gene matches. The sequencing sample was made of blood. This TCR was sampled from a man under 40 in good health. This chain connects TRBV3-1 (or the pseudogene TRBV3-2) to TRBJ2-3, with 13 bases aligning to TRBD2. The CDR3 loop is CASSLQGLAGDDTQYF. As DNA, the CDR3 is TGTGCCAGCAGTCTGCAAGGACTAGCGGGAGACGATACGCAGTATTTT.